This T cell receptor beta chain was found in a study of cytomegalovirus exposure and HLA in healthy donors. Study context: Researchers previously reported finding about 110 million unique TCR beta sequences from around 200 million T cells. The early release's HLA-typed donors yielded some 85 million unique TCRs.

In germline, CDR1 is SGDLS, CDR2 YYNGEE. The length of the CDR3 is 15 residues. V lost 3 bases to trimming and J lost 2 bases, with 13 bases between them. With regard to this clone: The antigen remains unidentified.

The PCR was carried out with 60 Vbeta primers and 13 Jbeta primers. Produced via immunoSEQ multiplex PCR; TCRdb's table is partial and in-frame only. The data contain about 200,000 clones, 75% to 80% of them singletons. General study points: Researchers reported in a later analysis that a missense DCLRE1C variant was tied to TCR beta V- and J-gene trimming.

This chain links TRBV9 with TRBJ2-3, with D maybe TRBD1 (6 bases). This sequence originates from a man between 18 and 29 years old in good health and CMV-seronegative. Sequencing used PBMCs. The CDR3 bases are TGTGCCAGCAGCGCCATGGACAGTTACACAGATACGCAGTATTTT. It encodes CASSAMDSYTDTQYF.